One sample yielded the 16 T cell receptor beta chains listed below, sequenced in a study of T cells in Graves' hyperthyroidism and ophthalmopathy (dated by TCRdb to the late 2010s). Libraries were built with multiplex PCR. TCRdb names Illumina HiSeq 2000 as the instrument used. Amplification of TCR beta CDR3 regions was carried out from RNA transcripts. For the first round of RT-PCR on the TCR CDR3, the HTBI primer set was used together with the Qiagen OneStep RT-PCR kit. TCRdb took the public reads, trimmed them with fastp at Q25, ran MiXCR for clone calling and kept in-frame beta chains. Rows with one shared CDR3 protein collapse into an entry with the most common genes and DNA. The sample yields approximately 640,000 distinct CDR3 sequences; about 45% were counted once. The ten most abundant clones make up about 7.2% of the sample. Sequencing was performed on peripheral blood or thyroid tissue (not recorded which). The source is an adult man with Graves' disease, either hyperthyroidism or ophthalmopathy (not recorded which).

This clonotype was detected a few times. The chain employs TRBV6-5 and TRBJ2-5; D might be TRBD1 (8 bases). From germline, CDR1 is MNHEY and CDR2 SVGAGI. There are 13 residues in the CDR3. Trimming removed 6 bases at V and 5 bases at J, with 13 bases between. Written as DNA, the CDR3 is TGTGCCAGCAGAACACAGGGGGGGGAGACCCAGTACTTC. Translation gives CASRTQGGETQYF.

The CDR3 bases are TGTGCCAGCAGAGAGGGGCTTTACACTGAAGCTTTCTTT. Its translation: CASREGLYTEAFF. The chain is built from TRBV2 and TRBJ1-1; tentatively, D is TRBD1 (5 bases). The V end lost 6 bases, the J end lost 3 bases, and 11 bases lay between the germline ends. This CDR3 comprises 13 residues. The germline V gene has CDR1 SNHLY and CDR2 FYNNEI.

The chain couples TRBV5-1 to TRBJ1-1, with a possible D match to TRBD1 (5 bases). This CDR3 has 15 residues. V was clipped by 0 bases and J by 6 bases, with 15 bases between them. Germline loops: CDR1 SGHRS, CDR2 YFSETQ. The CDR3 nucleotides read TGCGCCAGCAGCTTGGCCGGCAGGGTCTACGCTGAAGCTTTCTTT. It yields the protein CASSLAGRVYAEAFF.

This clonotype has more than one count but fewer than ten. The V call is TRBV7-2, the J call TRBJ1-2; no reliable D call. The V gene lost 2 bases and the J gene lost 8 bases, with 15 bases spanning the gap. The CDR3 loop spans 14 amino acids. Looked up from germline, CDR1 is SGHTA and CDR2 is FQGNSA. The CDR3 sequence is CASSLNLGPTGYTF. The CDR3 DNA sequence: TGTGCCAGCAGCTTAAATCTTGGCCCAACGGGCTACACCTTC.

The rearrangement links TRBV3-1 to TRBJ2-7; D possibly uses TRBD1 or TRBD2 (5 bases each). The CDR3 totals 13 residues. Germline V CDR1 and CDR2: LGHDT, YNNKEL (reference sequence). V was shortened by 3 bases and J by 6 bases, with 12 bases between the two germline ends. The CDR3 bases are TGTGCCAGCAGCCAGGGGGAACCTGCCGAGCAGTACTTC. Amino acid sequence: CASSQGEPAEQYF.

The V call is TRBV9, the J call TRBJ2-2; 9 bases fit TRBD2. The CDR3 consists of 14 residues. The V and J ends lost 7 bases and 6 bases, in that order; junction bases with no gene match: 7. The V gene's germline CDR1 is SGDLS and CDR2 YYNGEE. CDR3 protein: CASGELAGSGELFF. The CDR3, as DNA: TGTGCCAGCGGGGAACTAGCGGGTTCCGGGGAGCTGTTTTTT. The full variable domain, with the rest looked up from reference TRBV9 and TRBJ2-2, is DSGVTQTPKHLITATGQRVTLRCSPRSGDLSVYWYQQSLDQGLQFLIQYYNGEERAKGNILERFSAQQFPDLHSELNLSSLELGDSALYFCASGELAGSGELFFGEGSRLTVL.

The J gene is TRBJ1-4, the V gene TRBV7-8; tentative D call: TRBD1 (5 bases). CDR1 is SGHVS, CDR2 FQNEAQ, per germline. This CDR3 is 13 amino acids long. Trimming removed 7 bases from V and 6 bases from J, with 12 bases in between. This CDR3 is CASKLGTDEKLFF. CDR3 coding DNA: TGTGCCAGCAAACTTGGGACGGATGAAAAACTGTTTTTT.

Concerning this clonotype: This CDR3 is missing its conserved last phenylalanine or tryptophan, likely due to a read error. Because the CDR3's place on the DNA is in doubt, the DNA is left out and the CDR3 is given as listed by TCRdb. The rearrangement joins TRBV7-2 to TRBJ1-4; the DNA was not used to check the table's D call, TRBD1. Looked up from germline, CDR1 is SGHTA and CDR2 is FQGNSA. The CDR3 contains 12 residues when both ends are counted. The CDR3 sequence: CASSLESGQANY.

About this clonotype: Its ends do not fully match the called genes, so a read error is possible. V usage is TRBV25-1 and J usage is TRBJ1-4; no clear D. Germline CDR1 is MGHDK and CDR2 is SYGVNS. CDR3 length equals 14 residues. CDR3 in DNA: TGTGCCAGCACCATCACAGTAGTGAATGAAGAACTGTTTTTT. Residues: CASTITVVNEELFF.

Many counts were recorded for this clonotype. The CDR3 protein is CASSWRAYEQYF. The CDR3 DNA sequence: TGTGCCAGCAGTTGGCGGGCCTACGAGCAGTACTTC. The gene calls are TRBV12-3 or TRBV12-4 and TRBJ2-7, with D possibly being TRBD2 (5 bases). The CDR3 length is 12 residues. V dropped 4 bases and J dropped 2 bases, with 6 bases sitting between them.

This clonotype was observed at least ten times. This sequence joins TRBV10-3 and TRBJ1-2, with 8 positions matching TRBD1. V trimming: 4 bases; J trimming: 10 bases; junction bases outside the gene matches: 2. The germline V gene has CDR1 ENHRY and CDR2 SYGVKD. This CDR3 is built from 11 residues. The CDR3 region has the DNA TGTGCCATCAGTGCGACAGGGGACTACACCTTC. Protein sequence: CAISATGDYTF.

Details on this clonotype: One end of the junction does not line up with germline, which may come from a read error. The chain uses TRBV2 and TRBJ1-4; D is uncertain. Germline-derived CDR1 and CDR2 are SNHLY and FYNNEI. CDR3 length equals 15 residues. CDR3 nucleotide sequence: TGTGCCGGCAGTGAAGAGCTTCGAGCGAATGAAAAACTGTTTTTT. Its protein is CAGSEELRANEKLFF. The complete variable domain, with remaining parts taken from reference TRBV2 and TRBJ1-4, reads EPEVTQTPSHQVTQMGQEVILRCVPISNHLYFYWYRQILGQKVEFLVSFYNNEISEKSEIFDDQFSVERPDGSNFTLKIRSTKLEDSAMYFCAGSEELRANEKLFFGSGTQLSVL.

The chain combines TRBV12-3 or TRBV12-4 with TRBJ2-5; 9 nucleotides agree with TRBD2. The CDR3 has 14 residues. V trimming: 6 bases; J trimming: 0 bases; junction bases outside the gene matches: 2. The CDR3 DNA follows: TGTGCCAGCAGAAGCGGGGGGTACCAAGAGACCCAGTACTTC. This gives the protein CASRSGGYQETQYF.

The rearrangement links TRBV4-2 to TRBJ2-2; the D is unclear. This CDR3 spans 16 amino acids. Per the germline V gene, CDR1 is LGHNA and CDR2 is YNFKEQ. V shed 1 base and J shed 4 bases, with 13 bases lying between them. CDR3 region: CASSQGSRVGTGELFF. CDR3 in DNA: TGTGCCAGCAGCCAAGGGAGTAGGGTCGGCACCGGGGAGCTGTTTTTT.

This clonotype was seen many times. Germline is not matched at one junction end, which may reflect a read error. This chain uses TRBV7-6 with TRBJ2-5, with D perhaps TRBD2 (6 bases). The CDR3 has 12 residues. The V gene's germline CDR1 is SGHVS and CDR2 FNYEAQ. The DNA for the CDR3 is TGTGCCAGCAGCTTAGCCCTAGCGCGGTTTGACTTC. Translation gives CASSLALARFDF. The full variable domain, with the rest looked up from reference TRBV7-6 and TRBJ2-5, is GAGVSQSPRYKVTKRGQDVALRCDPISGHVSLYWYRQALGQGPEFLTYFNYEAQQDKSGLPNDRFSAERPEGSISTLTIQRTEQRDSAMYRCASSLALARFDFGPGTRLLVL.

The V and J genes are TRBV25-1 and TRBJ1-5; D remains ambiguous. CDR3 size: 13 residues. Germline CDR1 MGHDK, CDR2 SYGVNS. The germline V and J ends were trimmed by 7 bases and 6 bases, with 13 bases remaining between them. CDR3 region: CASKRGGIQPQHF. CDR3 DNA sequence: TGTGCCAGCAAGAGAGGAGGGATTCAGCCCCAGCATTTT.